This T cell receptor beta chain appears in the sequencing data of a study of T-cell memory formation after mild COVID-19. Germline-derived CDR1 and CDR2 are MDHEN and SYDVKM. V gave up 6 bases and J gave up 0 bases; unmatched junction bases: 5. The CDR3 sequence is 15 residues long. Amplification by 5'RACE using constant-segment primers produced TCR alpha and TCR beta cDNA libraries that carried sample barcodes and UMIs. MiXCR, applied by TCRdb to the 5' RACE reads, yields one record per CDR3 protein. This sample has 14,000 to 15,000 distinct CDR3 sequences, with over 20% found just once. Concerning this clonotype itself: Its antigen is currently unknown.

Broader study findings: Whereas later expanders leaned CD4+, clones contracting day 15 to 85 showed a balanced CD4/CD8 makeup.

Sample: PBMCs or a T cell subset sorted from them (not recorded which). V gene TRBV28 combines with J gene TRBJ1-5, with TRBD1 matching over 7 bases. The TCR originated in a man younger than 35 who had mild COVID-19 (a few samples of this study predate the infection). Cell type and time point are not known. The CDR3 here is CASSPGGYSNQPQHF. The CDR3, as DNA: TGTGCCAGCAGCCCAGGGGGGTATAGCAATCAGCCCCAGCATTTT. Full variable domain (remainder filled in from reference TRBV28 and TRBJ1-5): DVKVTQSSRYLVKRTGEKVFLECVQDMDHENMFWYRQDPGLGLRLIYFSYDVKMKEKGDIPEGYSVSREKKERFSLILESASTNQTSMYLCASSPGGYSNQPQHFGDGTRLSIL.